There are a few counts of the clone carrying this T cell receptor (beta chain). Antigen specificity is unknown. The J segment lost 1 base and the V segment lost 6 bases, leaving 5 bases of the junction unmatched. CDR3 length equals 14 residues. The germline gives CDR1 SGHDN, CDR2 FVKESK. TCRdb called the RACE reads again in MiXCR, with one record for every CDR3 protein. This sample yields about 160,000 distinct CDR3 sequences, of which roughly a quarter are seen a single time; approximately 2.3% belongs to the top ten. This specimen comes from a study of human T cells and chemical hapten exposure. Study-level information: Upper inner arm skin measuring 2 cm by 2 cm received 2% DPC for sensitization.

Regarding time point: patch test 3, about 24 weeks after DPC sensitization. Noted treatment: therapeutic diphenylcyclopropenone sensitization with weekly scalp DPC. The starting material, unfractionated whole blood, was used for total RNA extraction. Findings of the study overall: Because all patients had alopecia, their immune responses might differ from healthy ones. Against controls, expanded TCRs gave rise to significantly more large CDR3 similarity clusters.

This sequence originates from a woman younger than 30 with alopecia areata. Some clones in this sample may be carry-over from other donors' samples. The chain carries TRBV14 and TRBJ2-5, with TRBD1 identical over 7 bases. The sequencing used whole blood, collected in connection with sensitization to the hapten diphenylcyclopropenone (DPC). In DNA form, the CDR3 reads TGTGCCAGCAGTCGCCGACAGGGCCAAGAGACCCAGTACTTC. This codes for CASSRRQGQETQYF.